This T cell receptor (beta chain) was captured in a study of siplizumab effects on memory and regulatory T cells. Assay used: immunoSEQ multiplex PCR; TCRdb lists only in-frame clones, some missing. The profile shows 75,000 to 100,000 clones, around 94% of them singletons. Trimming took 3 bases from V and 2 from J, leaving 11 bases between them. Germline assignment: CDR1 KGHSH and CDR2 LQKENI. The CDR3 runs to 15 residues. Note on this clone: Its antigen is still unknown.

Study results and limitations: Among sequences traceable to unstimulated CD4+ memory cells, alloreactive ones were significantly reduced by siplizumab. Many proliferating CD4+ or CD8+ clones remained unclassified. Roughly 75-97% of them could not be assigned either a naive or a memory phenotype.

Sequencing was carried out using non-Treg CD4+ T cells sorted from blood. The sequence came from a human donor in good health. The V gene is TRBV18, the J gene TRBJ2-1; TRBD1 might be the D (6 bases). The CDR3 DNA is TGTGCCAGCTCACCTCAACAGGGTACCTACAATGAGCAGTTCTTC. Translated, it gives CASSPQQGTYNEQFF.